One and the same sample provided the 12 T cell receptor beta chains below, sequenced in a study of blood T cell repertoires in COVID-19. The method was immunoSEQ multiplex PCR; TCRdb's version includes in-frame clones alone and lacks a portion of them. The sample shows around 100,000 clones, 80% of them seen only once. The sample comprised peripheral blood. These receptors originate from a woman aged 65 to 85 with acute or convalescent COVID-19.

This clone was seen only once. CDR3 region: CASSDLGLASYNEQFF. DNA of the CDR3: TGTGCCAGCAGTGACCTCGGACTAGCATCTTACAATGAGCAGTTCTTC. This chain links TRBV25-1 with TRBJ2-1; 8 bases map to TRBD2. From germline, CDR1 is MGHDK and CDR2 SYGVNS. After removal of 3 bases from V and 4 bases from J, the junction contained 8 bases not matched to a gene. The CDR3 is 16 residues long.

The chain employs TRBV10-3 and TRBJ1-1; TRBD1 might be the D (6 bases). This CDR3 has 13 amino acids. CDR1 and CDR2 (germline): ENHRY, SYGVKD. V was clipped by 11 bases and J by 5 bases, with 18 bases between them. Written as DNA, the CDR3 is TGTGCCTCTACCTTACTCGACAGGACTGAAGCTTTCTTT. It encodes CASTLLDRTEAFF.

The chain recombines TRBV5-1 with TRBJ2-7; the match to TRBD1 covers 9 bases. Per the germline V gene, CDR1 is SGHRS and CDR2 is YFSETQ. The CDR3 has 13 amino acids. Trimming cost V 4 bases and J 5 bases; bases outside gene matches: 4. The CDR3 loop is CASSPGTGHEQYF. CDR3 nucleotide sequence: TGCGCCAGCAGCCCCGGGACAGGGCACGAGCAGTACTTC.

The CDR3 is CASISGLGLANSYEQYF. Written as DNA, the CDR3 is TGTGCCAGCATTTCGGGACTTGGACTAGCCAACAGCTACGAGCAGTACTTC. This chain uses TRBV2 with TRBJ2-7, with TRBD2 matching 8 bases. CDR1 and CDR2 from the germline V gene are SNHLY and FYNNEI. The CDR3 loop spans 17 amino acids. The V and J ends lost 7 bases and 3 bases, in that order; junction bases with no gene match: 17.

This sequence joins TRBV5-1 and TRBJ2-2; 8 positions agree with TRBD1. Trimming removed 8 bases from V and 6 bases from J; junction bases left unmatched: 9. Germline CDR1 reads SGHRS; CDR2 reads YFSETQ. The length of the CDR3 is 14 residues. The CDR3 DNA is TGCGCCAGTGGGACAGGTTTTTCGGCCGGGGAGCTGTTTTTT. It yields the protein CASGTGFSAGELFF.

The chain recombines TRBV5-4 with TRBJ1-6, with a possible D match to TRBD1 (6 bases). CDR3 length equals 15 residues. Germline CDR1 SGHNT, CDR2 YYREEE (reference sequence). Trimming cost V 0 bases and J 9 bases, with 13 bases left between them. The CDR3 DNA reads TGTGCCAGCAGCTTGGATCGGGGGGCGCTTTCACCCCTCCACTTT. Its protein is CASSLDRGALSPLHF.

The DNA of the CDR3 is TGTGCCAGCATCACGACAGGGATAAACTATGGCTACACCTTC. It encodes CASITTGINYGYTF. This sequence joins TRBV28 and TRBJ1-2; TRBD1 matches 7 bases. J lost 2 bases, V lost 7 bases, and 7 bases had no gene match. The CDR3 length is 14 residues. Germline CDR1 and CDR2: MDHEN and SYDVKM.

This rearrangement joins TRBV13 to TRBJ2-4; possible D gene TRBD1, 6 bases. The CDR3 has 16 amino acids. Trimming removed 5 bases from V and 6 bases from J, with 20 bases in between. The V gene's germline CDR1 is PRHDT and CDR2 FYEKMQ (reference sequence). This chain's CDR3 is CASSASGTTWGNIQYF. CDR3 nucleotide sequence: TGTGCCAGCAGCGCGTCCGGGACAACATGGGGAAACATTCAGTACTTC. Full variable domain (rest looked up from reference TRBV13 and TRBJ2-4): AAGVIQSPRHLIKEKRETATLKCYPIPRHDTVYWYQQGPGQDPQFLISFYEKMQSDKGSIPDRFSAQQFSDYHSELNMSSLELGDSALYFCASSASGTTWGNIQYFGAGTRLSVL.

The CDR3 loop reads CASSYSWGGETQYF. DNA for the CDR3: TGTGCCAGCAGTTACTCGTGGGGGGGAGAGACCCAGTACTTC. The chain combines TRBV6-5 with TRBJ2-5; TRBD2 matches at 7 bases. Germline CDR1 is MNHEY and CDR2 is SVGAGI. This CDR3 contains 14 residues. Losses at the gene ends were 0 bases for V and 4 bases for J; bases not matched to a gene: 2.

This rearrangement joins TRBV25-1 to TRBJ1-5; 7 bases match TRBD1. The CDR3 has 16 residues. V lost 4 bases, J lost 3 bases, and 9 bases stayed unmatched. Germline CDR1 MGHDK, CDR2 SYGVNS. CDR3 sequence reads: CASSAKTGIDNQPQHF. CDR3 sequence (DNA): TGTGCCAGCAGTGCCAAGACAGGGATTGACAATCAGCCCCAGCATTTT. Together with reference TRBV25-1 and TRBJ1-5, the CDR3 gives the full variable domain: EADIYQTPRYLVIGTGKKITLECSQTMGHDKMYWYQQDPGMELHLIHYSYGVNSTEKGDLSSESTVSRIRTEHFPLTLESARPSHTSQYLCASSAKTGIDNQPQHFGDGTRLSIL.

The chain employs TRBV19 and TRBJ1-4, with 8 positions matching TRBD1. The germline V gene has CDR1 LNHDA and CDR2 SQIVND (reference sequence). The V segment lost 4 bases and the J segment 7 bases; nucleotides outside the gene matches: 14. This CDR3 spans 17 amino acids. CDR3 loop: CASSTEIRQGRGEKLFF. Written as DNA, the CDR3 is TGTGCCAGTAGTACGGAGATAAGACAGGGGAGAGGTGAAAAACTGTTTTTT.

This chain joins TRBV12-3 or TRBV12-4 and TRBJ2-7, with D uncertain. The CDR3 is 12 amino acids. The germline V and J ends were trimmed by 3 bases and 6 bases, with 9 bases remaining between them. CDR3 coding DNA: TGTGCCAGCAGTTTGGCCCCTGGCGAGCAGTACGTC. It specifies CASSLAPGEQYV.